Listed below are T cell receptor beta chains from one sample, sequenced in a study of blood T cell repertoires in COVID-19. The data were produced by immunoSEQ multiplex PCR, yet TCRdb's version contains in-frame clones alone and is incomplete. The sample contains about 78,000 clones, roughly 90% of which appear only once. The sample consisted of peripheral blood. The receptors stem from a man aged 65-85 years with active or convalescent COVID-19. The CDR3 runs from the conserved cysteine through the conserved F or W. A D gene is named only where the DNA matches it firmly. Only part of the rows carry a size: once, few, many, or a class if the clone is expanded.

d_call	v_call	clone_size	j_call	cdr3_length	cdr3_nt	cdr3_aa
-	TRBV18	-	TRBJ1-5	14	TGTGCCAGCTCACAACAGGGTGGGAATCAGCCCCAGCATTTT	CASSQQGGNQPQHF
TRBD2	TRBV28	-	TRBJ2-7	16	TGTGCCACCTTGGGACTAGCGGGAGGAGGGGGTTACGAGCAGTACTTC	CATLGLAGGGGYEQYF
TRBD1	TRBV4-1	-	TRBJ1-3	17	TGCGCCAGCAGCTACCGGACAGGAGCTAACTCTGGAAACACCATATATTTT	CASSYRTGANSGNTIYF
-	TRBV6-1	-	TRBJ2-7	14	TGTGCCAGCAGTGACCCGGGACAAAACTACGAGCAGTACTTC	CASSDPGQNYEQYF
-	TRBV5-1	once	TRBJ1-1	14	TGCGCCAGCAGCGCACAGGTATTGAACACTGAAGCTTTCTTT	CASSAQVLNTEAFF
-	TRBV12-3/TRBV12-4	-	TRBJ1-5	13	TGTGCCAGCAGTTCGGGTGGCAATCAGCCCCAGCATTTT	CASSSGGNQPQHF
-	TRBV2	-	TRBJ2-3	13	TGTGCCTACAAGGACTTCGACACAGATACGCAGTATTTT	CAYKDFDTDTQYF
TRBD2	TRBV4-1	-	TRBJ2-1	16	TGCGCCAGCAGCCAAGATCCTAGCGGGGATTACAATGAGCAGTTCTTC	CASSQDPSGDYNEQFF
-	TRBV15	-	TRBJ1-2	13	TGTGCCACCAGTGAGGACAGCGTCTATGGCTACACCTTC	CATSEDSVYGYTF
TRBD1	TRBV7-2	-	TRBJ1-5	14	TGTGCCAGCAGCAGAGACAGGGGGAATCAGCCCCAGCATTTT	CASSRDRGNQPQHF
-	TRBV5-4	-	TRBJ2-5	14	TGTGCCAGCAGCTTGTTTGGCTTCCAAGAGACCCAGTACTTC	CASSLFGFQETQYF
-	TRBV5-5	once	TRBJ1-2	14	TGTGCCAGCAGCTTGGACAGGTGGGCCTATGGCTACACCTTC	CASSLDRWAYGYTF
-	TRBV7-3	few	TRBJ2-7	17	TGTGCCAGCAGCCTCATACCCCTACCGGGACTCCTCTACGAGCAGTACTTC	CASSLIPLPGLLYEQYF
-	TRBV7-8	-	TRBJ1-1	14	TGTGCCAGCAGCCCAGCTCCGGGGTTCACTGAAGCTTTCTTT	CASSPAPGFTEAFF
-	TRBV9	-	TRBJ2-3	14	TGTGCCAGCAGCGGGGGGCGACAGGACGATACGCAGTATTTT	CASSGGRQDDTQYF
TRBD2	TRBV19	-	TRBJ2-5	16	TGTGCCAGTAGTAAGGTGGGACCGGGACTAGTAAAGACCCAGTACTTC	CASSKVGPGLVKTQYF
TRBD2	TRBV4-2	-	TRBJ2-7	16	TGTGCCAGCAGCCAAGCCCAGACTAGCGGGAGCTACGAGCAGTACTTC	CASSQAQTSGSYEQYF
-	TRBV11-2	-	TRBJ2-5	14	TGTGCCAGCAGCCTTACACGAGGCCAAGAGACCCAGTACTTC	CASSLTRGQETQYF
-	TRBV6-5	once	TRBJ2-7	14	TGTGCCAGCAGTCAGACAGGTATCTCCTACGAGCAGTACTTC	CASSQTGISYEQYF
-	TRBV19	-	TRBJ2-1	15	TGTGCCAGTACCCTTAGCGGAACCGGCTACAATGAGCAGTTCTTC	CASTLSGTGYNEQFF
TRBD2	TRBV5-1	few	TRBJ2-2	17	TGCGCCAGCAGCTTGAGGCTAGCGGGTCCCCGGGTCGGGGAGCTGTTTTTT	CASSLRLAGPRVGELFF
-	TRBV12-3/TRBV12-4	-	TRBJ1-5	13	TGTGCCAGCAGTTTAGCCCGTTATCAGCCCCAGCATTTT	CASSLARYQPQHF
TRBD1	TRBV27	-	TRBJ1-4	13	TGTGCCAGCGGTTACAGGGGTGGCGAAAAACTGTTTTTT	CASGYRGGEKLFF
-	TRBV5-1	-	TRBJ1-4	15	TGCGCCAGCAGCTTAGAGGGGTCTATAGGGGGAAAACTGTTTTTT	CASSLEGSIGGKLFF
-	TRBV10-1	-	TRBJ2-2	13	TGCGCCAGCAGTGAGCGCGGCACCGGGGAGCTGTTTTTT	CASSERGTGELFF
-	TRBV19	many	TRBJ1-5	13	TGTGCCAGTAAAATGGCAGGGGACCAGCCCCAGCATTTT	CASKMAGDQPQHF
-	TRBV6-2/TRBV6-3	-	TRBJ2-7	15	TGTGCCAGCAGTTTTACCGGGACTCCCTCCTACGAGCAGTACTTC	CASSFTGTPSYEQYF
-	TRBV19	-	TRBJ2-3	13	TGTGCCAGTAGTATAGGAGGGATAGATACGCAGTATTTT	CASSIGGIDTQYF
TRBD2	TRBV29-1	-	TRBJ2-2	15	TGCAGCGTGGGGTCTCTAGCGGGGGGCACCGGGGAGCTGTTTTTT	CSVGSLAGGTGELFF
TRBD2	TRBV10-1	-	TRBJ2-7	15	TGCGCCAGCAGTGAGTCAGGGACTAGCTCCTACGAGCAGTACTTC	CASSESGTSSYEQYF
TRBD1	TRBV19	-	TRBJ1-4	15	TGTGCCAGTACTATCTACAGGGGCACTAATGAAAAACTGTTTTTT	CASTIYRGTNEKLFF
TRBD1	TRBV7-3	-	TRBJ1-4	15	TGTGCCAGCAGCCAGGGACAGGGGGCCGGTGAAAAACTGTTTTTT	CASSQGQGAGEKLFF
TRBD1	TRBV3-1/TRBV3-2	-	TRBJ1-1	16	TGTGCCAGCAGCTATAGCGACAGGGGCGTAAGGACTGAAGCTTTCTTT	CASSYSDRGVRTEAFF
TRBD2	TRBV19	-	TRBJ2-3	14	TGTGCCAGCCGTACGGGGGGTAGCACAGATACGCAGTATTTT	CASRTGGSTDTQYF
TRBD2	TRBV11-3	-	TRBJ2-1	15	TGTGCCAGCAGCTTAGGCCTAGCGGAGAACAATGAGCAGTTCTTC	CASSLGLAENNEQFF
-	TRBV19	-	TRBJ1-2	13	TGTGCCAGTAGTATCAACGCAGACTATGGCTACACCTTC	CASSINADYGYTF
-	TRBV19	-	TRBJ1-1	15	TGTGCCAGTAGTATAGCAGGGCAGATGAACACTGAAGCTTTCTTT	CASSIAGQMNTEAFF
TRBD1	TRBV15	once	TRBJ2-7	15	TGTGCCACCAGCAGAGACCCAGGGGGCGGTTACGAGCAGTACTTC	CATSRDPGGGYEQYF
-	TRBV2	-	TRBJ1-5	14	TGTGCCAGCAGTGAAGTATACAGGGAACAGCCCCAGCATTTT	CASSEVYREQPQHF
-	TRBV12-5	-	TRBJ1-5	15	TGTGCTAGTGGGTTGGTGGGGGGTAGCAATCAGCCCCAGCATTTT	CASGLVGGSNQPQHF
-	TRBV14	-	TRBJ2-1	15	TGTGCCAGCAGCAACCCCCACAGGACCGGTCATGAGCAGTTCTTC	CASSNPHRTGHEQFF
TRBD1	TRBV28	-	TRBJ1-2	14	TGTGCCAGCACAGCTAACAGGGGCTACTATGGCTACACCTTC	CASTANRGYYGYTF
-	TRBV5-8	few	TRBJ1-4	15	TGTGCCAGCAGCTTAATGGGGAGGGCCGGTGAAAAACTGTTTTTT	CASSLMGRAGEKLFF